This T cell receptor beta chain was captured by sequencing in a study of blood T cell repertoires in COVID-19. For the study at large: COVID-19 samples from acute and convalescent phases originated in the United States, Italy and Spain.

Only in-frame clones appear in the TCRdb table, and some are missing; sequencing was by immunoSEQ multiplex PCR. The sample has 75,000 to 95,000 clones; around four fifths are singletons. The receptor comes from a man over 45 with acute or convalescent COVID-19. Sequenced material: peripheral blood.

The CDR3 loop reads CASRGAGGLYNEQFF. CDR3 bases: TGTGCCAGCAGAGGAGCGGGGGGGTTGTACAATGAGCAGTTCTTC. The chain joins TRBV27 to TRBJ2-1; 10 bases line up with TRBD2. The CDR3 runs 15 residues. Germline-derived CDR1 and CDR2 are MNHEY and SMNVEV (reference sequence). The J segment lost 4 bases and the V segment lost 6 bases, leaving 6 bases of the junction unmatched.